Sequencing of this T cell receptor beta chain was carried out in a study of technical replicates of blood from several donors. TCRdb's copy holds only in-frame clones and misses some; the assay was immunoSEQ multiplex PCR. The sample consists of tens of thousands of clones, roughly 92% of them appearing once. The V gene end was trimmed by 2 bases and the J gene end by 6 bases; junction bases not matched to a gene: 11. The CDR3 is made up of 16 amino acids. CDR1 and CDR2 (germline): MRHNA, SNTAGT. This clonotype originated in a human donor in good health. The sample consisted of T cells isolated from PBMCs. This chain links TRBV6-4 with TRBJ2-7, with 9 bases that match TRBD1. CDR3 residues: CASSDGQGRTLLEQYF. Written as DNA, the CDR3 is TGTGCCAGCAGTGACGGACAGGGGCGGACTCTACTCGAGCAGTACTTC.